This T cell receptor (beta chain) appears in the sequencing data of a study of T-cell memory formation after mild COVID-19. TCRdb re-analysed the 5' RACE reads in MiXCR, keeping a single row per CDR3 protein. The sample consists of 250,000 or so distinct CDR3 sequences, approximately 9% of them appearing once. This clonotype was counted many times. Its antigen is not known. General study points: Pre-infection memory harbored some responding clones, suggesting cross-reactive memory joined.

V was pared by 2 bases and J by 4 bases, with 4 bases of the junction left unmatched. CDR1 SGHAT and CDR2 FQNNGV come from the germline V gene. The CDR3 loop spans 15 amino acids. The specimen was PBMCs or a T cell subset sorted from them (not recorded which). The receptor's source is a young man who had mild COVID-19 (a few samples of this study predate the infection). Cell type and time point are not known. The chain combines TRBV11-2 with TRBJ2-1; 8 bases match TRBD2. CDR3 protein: CASSLRSGDYNEQFF. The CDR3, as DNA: TGTGCCAGCAGCTTACGTAGCGGGGATTACAATGAGCAGTTCTTC.